These 22 T cell receptor beta chains were sequenced from one sample in a study of blood T cell repertoires in COVID-19. Clones were read by immunoSEQ multiplex PCR, and TCRdb kept only the in-frame ones, dropping some. Here the sample spans 110,000 to 150,000 clones, roughly three quarters being singletons. The specimen sequenced was PBMCs or T cells enriched from blood (not recorded which). Receptor source: a woman in her forties or fifties who had recovered from COVID-19.

V and J are TRBV3-1 (or the pseudogene TRBV3-2) and TRBJ2-7; D might be TRBD1 (6 bases). The CDR3 has 11 amino acids. Germline V gene lookup returns CDR1 LGHDT and CDR2 YNNKEL (reference sequence). V was cut by 6 bases and J by 5 bases, with 8 bases left in between. CDR3 nucleotides: TGTGCCAGCAGGGGGGACAACGAGCAGTACTTC. This encodes CASRGDNEQYF.

The chain uses TRBV6-5 and TRBJ1-6; D possibly corresponds to TRBD1 (5 bases). The CDR3 is made up of 13 amino acids. V dropped 8 bases and J dropped 10 bases, with 15 bases sitting between them. In germline, CDR1 is MNHEY, CDR2 SVGAGI. CDR3 residues: CASQGQGSSPLHF. The CDR3 nucleotides read TGTGCCAGCCAAGGGCAGGGTAGCTCACCCCTCCACTTT.

V and J are TRBV18 and TRBJ1-5, with D uncertain. The CDR3 consists of 13 residues. Trimming removed 3 bases from V and 5 bases from J, with 8 bases in between. From germline, CDR1 is KGHSH and CDR2 LQKENI. The CDR3 region has the DNA TGTGCCAGCTCACCGGCAGGCGATCAGCCCCAGCATTTT. It yields the protein CASSPAGDQPQHF.

This clone appeared once. CDR3 amino acids: CASSLGWGGSQPQHF. CDR3 bases: TGTGCCAGCAGCCTTGGGTGGGGAGGTAGTCAGCCCCAGCATTTT. This chain uses TRBV3-1 (or the pseudogene TRBV3-2) with TRBJ1-5; D is ambiguous. This CDR3 has 15 residues. V was trimmed by 4 bases and J by 6 bases, leaving 16 bases between them. CDR1 is LGHDT and CDR2 is YNNKEL in the germline V gene (reference sequence).

This clone was detected once. The V call is TRBV10-2, the J call TRBJ2-7; TRBD1 matches 9 bases. Germline V CDR1 and CDR2: WSHSY, SAAADI. V was pared by 1 base and J by 3 bases, with 7 bases of the junction left unmatched. The CDR3 runs to 16 residues. CDR3 region: CASSEWGTGSVYEQYV. The CDR3 coding sequence is TGCGCCAGCAGTGAGTGGGGGACAGGGTCAGTCTACGAGCAGTACGTC.

The J gene is TRBJ1-1, the V gene TRBV5-4, with D possibly being TRBD1 (5 bases). Trimming pared 4 bases from V and 2 bases from J, leaving 15 bases between. The V gene's germline CDR1 is SGHNT and CDR2 YYREEE (reference sequence). The length of the CDR3 is 15 residues. The CDR3 region has the DNA TGTGCCAGCAGCCCAGACAGTAACGGAAACACTGAAGCTTTCTTT. The encoded protein is CASSPDSNGNTEAFF.

This sequence joins TRBV19 and TRBJ1-1; 8 positions agree with TRBD1. The CDR3 covers 15 residues. The ends lost 3 bases at V and 4 bases at J; junction bases unmatched: 7. CDR1 is LNHDA, CDR2 SQIVND, per germline (reference sequence). The CDR3 bases are TGTGCCAGTAGTATTTTCGGCAGGGGGCGCACTGAAGCTTTCTTT. As protein: CASSIFGRGRTEAFF. Full variable domain (missing parts from reference TRBV19 and TRBJ1-1): DGGITQSPKYLFRKEGQNVTLSCEQNLNHDAMYWYRQDPGQGLRLIYYSQIVNDFQKGDIAEGYSVSREKKESFPLTVTSAQKNPTAFYLCASSIFGRGRTEAFFGQGTRLTVV.

The V and J genes are TRBV12-2 and TRBJ2-5; the table's D call of TRBD2 was not tested on the DNA. TRBV12-2 is a recognized pseudogene. This CDR3 contains 19 residues. The CDR3 DNA is TGTGCAAGTCGCTTAGAAGCGGGGAGGAGCGGGGGGTACCAAGAGACCCAGTACTTC. Translation: CASRLEAGRSGGYQETQYF.

The gene calls are TRBV3-1 (or the pseudogene TRBV3-2) and TRBJ1-5; TRBD1 is a possible D gene (5 bases). Between the trimmed V and J ends, which lost 5 bases and 5 bases, there was a span of 16 bases. Germline loops: CDR1 LGHDT, CDR2 YNNKEL (reference sequence). This CDR3 has 15 amino acids. Written as DNA, the CDR3 is TGTGCCAGCAGCTCCCGCTCGGGGGGGTATCAGCCCCAGCATTTT. Residues: CASSSRSGGYQPQHF.

The gene calls are TRBV5-1 and TRBJ1-2; 7 positions agree with TRBD1. Per germline, CDR1 SGHRS and CDR2 YFSETQ. The junction had 6 bases not matched to a gene; V was cut back by 2 bases and J by 2 bases. This CDR3 region has 15 residues. CDR3 sequence reads: CASSFTGAGNYGYTF. The CDR3 bases are TGCGCCAGCAGCTTTACAGGGGCAGGCAACTATGGCTACACCTTC.

The chain is built from TRBV10-3 and TRBJ1-2; 7 bases fit TRBD1. V dropped 0 bases and J dropped 7; count of bases not matched to a gene: 8. Per germline, CDR1 ENHRY and CDR2 SYGVKD. The CDR3 loop spans 15 amino acids. CDR3 sequence (DNA): TGTGCCATCAGTGAGTCTTCAGACAGGGTGCCTGGCTACACCTTC. Translation gives CAISESSDRVPGYTF.

The chain uses TRBV24-1 and TRBJ2-2; unclear D gene. V shed 4 bases and J shed 0 bases, with 5 bases lying between them. There are 14 residues in the CDR3. In germline, CDR1 is KGHDR, CDR2 SFDVKD. The CDR3 region is CATSDPTNTGELFF. DNA of the CDR3: TGTGCCACCAGTGACCCTACGAACACCGGGGAGCTGTTTTTT.

The chain has TRBV11-2 and TRBJ2-3, with 9 bases matching TRBD1. The CDR3 extends over 16 amino acids. Germline CDR1 and CDR2: SGHAT and FQNNGV. With V trimmed by 5 bases and J by 6 bases, 12 bases remained unmatched. The CDR3 reads CASSPPLQGAADTQYF. Written as DNA, the CDR3 is TGTGCCAGCAGCCCCCCTTTACAGGGGGCGGCGGATACGCAGTATTTT.

The gene calls are TRBV5-4 and TRBJ2-5; TRBD1 matches at 7 bases. Losses at the gene ends were 4 bases for V and 3 bases for J; bases not matched to a gene: 3. Per germline, CDR1 SGHNT and CDR2 YYREEE (reference sequence). This CDR3 is built from 13 residues. The CDR3 DNA follows: TGTGCCAGCAGCCCTCAGGGGGAAGAGACCCAGTACTTC. Protein: CASSPQGEETQYF.

CDR3 in amino acids: CASSQDRRAGRTYGYTF. CDR3 bases: TGTGCCAGCAGCCAAGATCGGCGGGCCGGCAGGACCTATGGCTACACCTTC. V is TRBV4-2 and J is TRBJ1-2; D not resolved. CDR1 LGHNA and CDR2 YNFKEQ come from the germline V gene. The CDR3 consists of 17 residues. Trimming removed 0 bases from V and 4 bases from J, with 18 bases in between.

At least ten counts were recorded for this clone. This chain joins TRBV7-3 and TRBJ2-1; 10 bases fit TRBD1. The CDR3 totals 15 residues. Per germline, CDR1 SGHTA and CDR2 FQGTGA. The V gene end was trimmed by 4 bases and the J gene end by 6 bases; junction bases not matched to a gene: 6. The DNA of the CDR3 is TGTGCCAGCAGCTCAAGGACAGGGGGGGTCAATGAGCAGTTCTTC. Translated: CASSSRTGGVNEQFF.

The sample holds a few counts of this clone. The chain is built from TRBV5-4 and TRBJ1-5; D unclear. The CDR3 is made up of 15 amino acids. Trimming removed 0 bases at V and 0 bases at J, with 7 bases between. Germline lookup yields CDR1 SGHNT and CDR2 YYREEE (reference sequence). This CDR3 is CASSLGGDSNQPQHF. CDR3 bases: TGTGCCAGCAGCTTGGGAGGAGATAGCAATCAGCCCCAGCATTTT.

The rearrangement links TRBV5-5 to TRBJ1-5; tentative D call: TRBD1 (6 bases). V gave up 4 bases and J gave up 0 bases, with 11 bases separating them. CDR1 is SGHKS, CDR2 YYEKEE, per germline (reference sequence). The CDR3 contains 15 residues. Written as DNA, the CDR3 is TGTGCCAGCAGCCTGACAGGCCATAGCAATCAGCCCCAGCATTTT. It codes for CASSLTGHSNQPQHF.

The chain uses TRBV11-2 and TRBJ1-6, with D possibly being TRBD1 (5 bases). V was shortened by 0 bases and J by 8 bases, with 8 bases between the two germline ends. Germline loops: CDR1 SGHAT, CDR2 FQNNGV. The CDR3 loop spans 14 amino acids. The CDR3 nucleotides read TGTGCCAGCAGCTTAGACAGGGCCGATTCACCCCTCCACTTT. Residues: CASSLDRADSPLHF.

The V and J genes are TRBV5-4 and TRBJ1-2; D is unclear. There are 14 residues in the CDR3. From germline, CDR1 is SGHNT and CDR2 YYREEE (reference sequence). Trimming left V 0 bases short and J 2 bases short, with 8 bases between. The CDR3 DNA is TGTGCCAGCAGCTTGGGTGGGCTCAACTATGGCTACACCTTC. It encodes CASSLGGLNYGYTF.

The genes are TRBV4-1 and TRBJ1-5; no clear D. CDR1 MGHRA and CDR2 YSYEKL come from the germline V gene. Trimming shortened V by 0 bases and J by 5 bases, and 11 bases separated the two germline ends. The CDR3 length is 15 residues. CDR3 nucleotide sequence: TGCGCCAGCAGCCAAGAGGTTACCGGGGATCAGCCCCAGCATTTT. Its translation: CASSQEVTGDQPQHF.

The CDR3 coding sequence is TGTGCCAGCAGCTCGGGACTAGCGGGGGTCTACAATGAGCAGTTCTTC. Translating it yields CASSSGLAGVYNEQFF. The chain recombines TRBV7-9 with TRBJ2-1; the match to TRBD2 covers 14 bases. The CDR3 is 16 residues long. Germline CDR1 and CDR2: SEHNR and FQNEAQ (reference sequence). The ends lost 4 bases at V and 3 bases at J; junction bases unmatched: 2.